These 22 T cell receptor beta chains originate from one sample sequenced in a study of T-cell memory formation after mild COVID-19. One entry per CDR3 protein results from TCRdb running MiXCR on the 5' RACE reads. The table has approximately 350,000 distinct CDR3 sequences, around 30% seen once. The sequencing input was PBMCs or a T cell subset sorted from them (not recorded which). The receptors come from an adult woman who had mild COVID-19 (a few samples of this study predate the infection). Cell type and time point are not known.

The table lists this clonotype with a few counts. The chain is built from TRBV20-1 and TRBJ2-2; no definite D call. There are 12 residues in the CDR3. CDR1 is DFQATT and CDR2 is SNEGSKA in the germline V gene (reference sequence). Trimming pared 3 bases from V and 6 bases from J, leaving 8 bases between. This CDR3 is CSASVAAGELFF. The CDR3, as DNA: TGCAGTGCTAGTGTGGCCGCCGGGGAGCTGTTTTTT.

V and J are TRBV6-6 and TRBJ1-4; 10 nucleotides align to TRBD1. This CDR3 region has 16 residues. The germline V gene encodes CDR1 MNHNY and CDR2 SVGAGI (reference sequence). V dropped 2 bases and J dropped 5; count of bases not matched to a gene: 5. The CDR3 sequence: CASSYPDRGNNEKLFF. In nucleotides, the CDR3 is TGTGCCAGCAGTTACCCGGACAGGGGGAACAATGAAAAACTGTTTTTT.

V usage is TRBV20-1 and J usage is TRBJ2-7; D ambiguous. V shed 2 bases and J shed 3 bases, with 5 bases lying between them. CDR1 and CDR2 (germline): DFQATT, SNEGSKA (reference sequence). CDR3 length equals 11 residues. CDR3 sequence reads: CSARLLYEQYF. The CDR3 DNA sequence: TGCAGTGCTAGACTCCTCTACGAGCAGTACTTC.

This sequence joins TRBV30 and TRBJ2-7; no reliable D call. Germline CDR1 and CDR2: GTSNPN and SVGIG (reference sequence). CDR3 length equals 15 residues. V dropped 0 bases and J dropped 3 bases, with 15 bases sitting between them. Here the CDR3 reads CAWSVHVWPFYEQYF. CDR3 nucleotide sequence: TGTGCCTGGAGTGTACACGTCTGGCCATTCTACGAGCAGTACTTC.

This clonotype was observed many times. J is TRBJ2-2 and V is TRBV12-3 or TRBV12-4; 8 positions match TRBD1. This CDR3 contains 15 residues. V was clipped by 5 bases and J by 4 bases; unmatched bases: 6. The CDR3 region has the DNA TGTGCCAGCAGTCCAGGGGGCGGCGGCACCGGGGAGCTGTTTTTT. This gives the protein CASSPGGGGTGELFF.

This CDR3 is CASSQGPTSGHTGELFF. The CDR3 DNA is TGTGCCAGCAGCCAAGGCCCGACTAGCGGACACACCGGGGAGCTGTTTTTT. The chain carries TRBV4-2 and TRBJ2-2, with 9 bases lining up with TRBD2. After removal of 1 base from V and 3 bases from J, the junction contained 6 bases not matched to a gene. The CDR3 runs 17 residues. CDR1 and CDR2 (germline): LGHNA, YNFKEQ.

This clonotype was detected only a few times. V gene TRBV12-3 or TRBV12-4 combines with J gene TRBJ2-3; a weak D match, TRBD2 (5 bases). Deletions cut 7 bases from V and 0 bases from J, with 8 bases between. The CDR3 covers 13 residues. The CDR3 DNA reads TGTGCCAGCACGGGGAGCAGCACAGATACGCAGTATTTT. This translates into CASTGSSTDTQYF.

The chain's CDR3 is CAILPSGGYNEQFF. The CDR3 DNA sequence: TGTGCCATCCTCCCGAGCGGGGGTTACAATGAGCAGTTCTTC. The chain joins TRBV2 to TRBJ2-1, with 8 positions matching TRBD2. The CDR3 is 14 residues long. V dropped 10 bases and J dropped 4; count of bases not matched to a gene: 9. The germline gives CDR1 SNHLY, CDR2 FYNNEI.

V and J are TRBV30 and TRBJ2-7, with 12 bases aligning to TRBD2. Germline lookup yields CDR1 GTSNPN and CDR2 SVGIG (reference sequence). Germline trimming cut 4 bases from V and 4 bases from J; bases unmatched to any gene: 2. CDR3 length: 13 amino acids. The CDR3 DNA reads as TGTGCCTGGACGACTAGCGGGGGATACGAGCAGTACTTC. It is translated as CAWTTSGGYEQYF.

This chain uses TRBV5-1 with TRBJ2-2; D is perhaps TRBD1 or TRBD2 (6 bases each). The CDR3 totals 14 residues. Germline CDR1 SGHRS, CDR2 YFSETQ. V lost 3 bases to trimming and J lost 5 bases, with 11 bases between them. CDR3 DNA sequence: TGCGCCAGCAGCTCAGGCGGGACAACCGGGGAGCTGTTTTTT. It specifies CASSSGGTTGELFF.

The CDR3 here is CASSLAGGGQRNTEAFF. CDR3 coding DNA: TGTGCCAGCAGCTTGGCGGGGGGGGGACAGAGAAACACTGAAGCTTTCTTT. This sequence joins TRBV5-5 and TRBJ1-1; 7 bases agree with TRBD1. CDR3 size: 17 residues. With 0 bases clipped from V and 2 bases from J, the junction kept 10 bases outside the gene matches. Germline CDR1 SGHKS, CDR2 YYEKEE (reference sequence).

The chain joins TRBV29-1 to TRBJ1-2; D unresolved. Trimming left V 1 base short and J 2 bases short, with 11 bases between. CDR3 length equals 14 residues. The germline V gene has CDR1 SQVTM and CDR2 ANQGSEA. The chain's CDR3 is CSVEGGSSNYGYTF. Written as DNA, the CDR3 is TGCAGCGTTGAAGGTGGCAGTTCGAACTATGGCTACACCTTC.

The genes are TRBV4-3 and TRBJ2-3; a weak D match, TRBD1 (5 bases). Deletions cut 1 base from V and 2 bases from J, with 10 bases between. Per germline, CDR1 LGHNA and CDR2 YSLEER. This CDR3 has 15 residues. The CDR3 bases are TGCGCCAGCAGCCAAGCAGGGTTATTCACAGATACGCAGTATTTT. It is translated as CASSQAGLFTDTQYF.

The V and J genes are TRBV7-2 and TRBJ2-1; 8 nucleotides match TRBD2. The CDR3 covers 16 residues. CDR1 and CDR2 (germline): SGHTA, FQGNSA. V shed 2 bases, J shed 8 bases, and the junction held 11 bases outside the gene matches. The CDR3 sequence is CASSLLSGGASYEQFF. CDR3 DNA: TGTGCCAGCAGCTTACTATCCGGGGGGGCCTCCTATGAGCAGTTCTTC.

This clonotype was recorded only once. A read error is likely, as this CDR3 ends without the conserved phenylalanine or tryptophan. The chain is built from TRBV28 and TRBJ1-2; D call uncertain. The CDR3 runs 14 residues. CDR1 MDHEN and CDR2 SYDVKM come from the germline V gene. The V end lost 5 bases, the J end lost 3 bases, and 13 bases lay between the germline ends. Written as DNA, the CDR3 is TGTGCCAGCAGTGAAGAAGGGTGGGACTATGGCTACACCTTA. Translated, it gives CASSEEGWDYGYTL.

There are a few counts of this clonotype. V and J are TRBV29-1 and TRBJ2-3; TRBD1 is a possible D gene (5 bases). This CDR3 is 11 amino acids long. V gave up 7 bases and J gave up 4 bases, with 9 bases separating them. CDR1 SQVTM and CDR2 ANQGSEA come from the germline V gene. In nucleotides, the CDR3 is TGCAGCGCTGGACACTCAGATACGCAGTATTTT. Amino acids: CSAGHSDTQYF.

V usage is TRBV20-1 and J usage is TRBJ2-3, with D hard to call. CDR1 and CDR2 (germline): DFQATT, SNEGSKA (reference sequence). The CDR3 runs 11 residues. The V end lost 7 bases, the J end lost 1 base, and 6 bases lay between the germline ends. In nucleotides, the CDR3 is TGCAGTGGAGAAGGCACAGATACGCAGTATTTT. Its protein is CSGEGTDTQYF.

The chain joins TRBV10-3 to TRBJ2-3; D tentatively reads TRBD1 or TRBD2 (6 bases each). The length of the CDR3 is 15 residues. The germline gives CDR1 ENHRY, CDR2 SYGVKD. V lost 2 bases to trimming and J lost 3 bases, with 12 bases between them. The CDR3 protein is CAISEPGEETDTQYF. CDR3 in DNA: TGTGCCATCAGTGAGCCAGGGGAGGAGACAGATACGCAGTATTTT.

The CDR3 here is CASSLVASEGANYGYTF. The CDR3 coding sequence is TGCGCCAGCAGCTTGGTGGCATCGGAGGGGGCTAACTATGGCTACACCTTC. This rearrangement joins TRBV5-1 to TRBJ1-2, with D tentatively TRBD1 (6 bases). Trimming removed 0 bases from V and 0 bases from J, with 15 bases in between. Per germline, CDR1 SGHRS and CDR2 YFSETQ. The length of the CDR3 is 17 residues.

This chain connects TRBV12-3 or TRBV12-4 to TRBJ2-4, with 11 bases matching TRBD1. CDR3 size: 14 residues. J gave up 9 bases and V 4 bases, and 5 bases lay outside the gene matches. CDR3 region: CASSSRDRGGIQYF. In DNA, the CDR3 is TGTGCCAGCAGTTCCCGGGACAGGGGGGGCATTCAGTACTTC.

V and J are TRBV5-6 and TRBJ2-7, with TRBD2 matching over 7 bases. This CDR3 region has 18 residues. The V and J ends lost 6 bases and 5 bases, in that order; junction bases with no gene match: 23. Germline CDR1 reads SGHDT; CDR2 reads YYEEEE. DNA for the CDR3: TGTGCCAGCACCCAGAGGACTAGACGAGCCTACATGTTAAACGAGCAGTACTTC. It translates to CASTQRTRRAYMLNEQYF.

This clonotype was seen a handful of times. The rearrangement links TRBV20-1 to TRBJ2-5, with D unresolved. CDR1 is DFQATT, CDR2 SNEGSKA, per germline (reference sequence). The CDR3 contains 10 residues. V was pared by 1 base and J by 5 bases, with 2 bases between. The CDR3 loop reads CSARGETQYF. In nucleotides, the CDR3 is TGCAGTGCTAGAGGGGAGACCCAGTACTTC.